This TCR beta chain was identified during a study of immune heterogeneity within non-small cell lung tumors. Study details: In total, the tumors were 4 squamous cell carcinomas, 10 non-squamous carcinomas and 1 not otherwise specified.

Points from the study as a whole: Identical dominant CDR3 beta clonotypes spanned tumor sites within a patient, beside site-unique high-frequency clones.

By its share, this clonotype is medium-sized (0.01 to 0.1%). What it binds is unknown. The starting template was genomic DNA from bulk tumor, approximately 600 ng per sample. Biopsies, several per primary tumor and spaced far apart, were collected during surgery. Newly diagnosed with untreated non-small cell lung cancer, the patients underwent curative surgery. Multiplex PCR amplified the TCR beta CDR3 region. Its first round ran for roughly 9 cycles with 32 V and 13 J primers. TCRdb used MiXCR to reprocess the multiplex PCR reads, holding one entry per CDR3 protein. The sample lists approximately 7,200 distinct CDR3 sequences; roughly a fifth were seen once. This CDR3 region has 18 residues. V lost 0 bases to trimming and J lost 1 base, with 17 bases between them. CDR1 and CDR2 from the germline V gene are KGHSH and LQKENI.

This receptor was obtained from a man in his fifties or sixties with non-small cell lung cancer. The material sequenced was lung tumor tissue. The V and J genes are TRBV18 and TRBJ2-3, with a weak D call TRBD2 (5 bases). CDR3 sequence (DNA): TGTGCCAGCTCACCACCTGGAGGTTATGGTGGGGGCACAGATACGCAGTATTTT. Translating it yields CASSPPGGYGGGTDTQYF.